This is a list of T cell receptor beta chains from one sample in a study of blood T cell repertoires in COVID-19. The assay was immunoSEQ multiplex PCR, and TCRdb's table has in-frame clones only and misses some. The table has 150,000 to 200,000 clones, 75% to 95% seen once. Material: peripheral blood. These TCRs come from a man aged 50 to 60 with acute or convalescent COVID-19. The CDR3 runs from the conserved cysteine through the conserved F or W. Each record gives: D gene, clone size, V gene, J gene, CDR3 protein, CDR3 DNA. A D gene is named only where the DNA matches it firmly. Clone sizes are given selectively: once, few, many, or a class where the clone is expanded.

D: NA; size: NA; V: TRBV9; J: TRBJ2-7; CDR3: CASSPSFGALSYEQYF; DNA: TGTGCCAGCTCCCCGAGTTTTGGGGCACTCTCCTACGAGCAGTACTTC
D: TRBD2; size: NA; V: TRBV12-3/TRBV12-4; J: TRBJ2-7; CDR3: CASSAGGDEQYF; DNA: TGTGCCAGCAGTGCCGGGGGGGACGAGCAGTACTTC
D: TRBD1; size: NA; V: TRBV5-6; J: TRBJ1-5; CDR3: CASSRTGGVYQPQHF; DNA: TGTGCCAGCAGCCGGACAGGGGGCGTTTATCAGCCCCAGCATTTT
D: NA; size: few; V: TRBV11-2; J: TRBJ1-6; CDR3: CASSLFAPGNSPLHF; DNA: TGTGCCAGCAGCTTATTTGCACCAGGCAATTCACCCCTCCACTTT
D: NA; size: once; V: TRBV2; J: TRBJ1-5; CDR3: CASSQTGPLQPQHF; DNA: TGTGCCAGCAGCCAGACAGGACCACTACAGCCCCAGCATTTT
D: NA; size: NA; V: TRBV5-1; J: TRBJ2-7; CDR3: CASSPQDIYYEQYF; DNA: TGCGCCAGCAGCCCCCAGGACATTTACTACGAGCAGTACTTC
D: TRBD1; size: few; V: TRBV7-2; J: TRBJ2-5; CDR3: CASSFGLTGETQYF; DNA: TGTGCCAGCAGCTTTGGCCTGACAGGGGAGACCCAGTACTTC
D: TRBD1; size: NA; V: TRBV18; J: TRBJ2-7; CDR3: CASSPRTGVNEQYF; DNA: TGTGCCAGCTCACCTCGGACAGGGGTGAACGAGCAGTACTTC
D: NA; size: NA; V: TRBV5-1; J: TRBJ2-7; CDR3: CASSFVSAGTYEQYF; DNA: TGCGCCAGCAGCTTCGTATCTGCGGGTACCTACGAGCAGTACTTC
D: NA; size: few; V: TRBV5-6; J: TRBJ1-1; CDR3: CASSLLGARTEAFF; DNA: TGTGCCAGCAGCTTGTTGGGGGCAAGGACTGAAGCTTTCTTT
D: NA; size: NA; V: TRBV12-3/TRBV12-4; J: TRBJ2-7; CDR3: CASSWANSYEQYF; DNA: TGTGCCAGCAGTTGGGCCAACTCCTACGAGCAGTACTTC
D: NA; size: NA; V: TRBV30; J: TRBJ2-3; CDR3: CAWTPGLRGTDTQYF; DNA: TGTGCCTGGACGCCGGGACTCCGAGGGACAGATACGCAGTATTTT
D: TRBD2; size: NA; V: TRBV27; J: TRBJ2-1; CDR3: CASSPPLLAGGNEQFF; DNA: TGTGCCAGCAGTCCACCCCTACTAGCGGGAGGGAATGAGCAGTTCTTC
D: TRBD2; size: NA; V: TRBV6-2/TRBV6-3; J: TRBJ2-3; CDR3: CASRRLAGGRDTQYF; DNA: TGTGCCAGCCGCCGGCTAGCGGGGGGGCGAGATACGCAGTATTTT
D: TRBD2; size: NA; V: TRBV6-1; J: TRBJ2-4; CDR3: CASSDGGAKNIQYF; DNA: TGTGCCAGCAGTGACGGGGGGGCCAAAAACATTCAGTACTTC
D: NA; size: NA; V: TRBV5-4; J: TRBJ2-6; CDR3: CASSPQGSGANVLTF; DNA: TGTGCCAGCAGCCCACAGGGTTCTGGGGCCAACGTCCTGACTTTC
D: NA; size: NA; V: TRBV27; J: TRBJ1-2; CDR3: CASSPWGGPHGYTF; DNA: TGTGCCAGCAGTCCTTGGGGGGGCCCCCATGGCTACACCTTC
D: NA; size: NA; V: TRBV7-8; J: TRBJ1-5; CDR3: CASSRAVQHSNQPQHF; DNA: TGTGCCAGCAGCCGGGCGGTGCAGCATAGCAATCAGCCCCAGCATTTT
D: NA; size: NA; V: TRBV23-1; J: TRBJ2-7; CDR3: CASSQLVPRAYEQYF; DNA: TGCGCCAGCAGTCAATTGGTCCCACGGGCCTACGAGCAGTACTTC
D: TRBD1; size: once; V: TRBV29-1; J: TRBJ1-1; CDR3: CSVGQGDRTEAFF; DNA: TGCAGCGTTGGACAGGGGGATCGTACTGAAGCTTTCTTT
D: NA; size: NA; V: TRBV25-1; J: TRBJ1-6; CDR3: CASSDQASIIGPLHF; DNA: TGTGCCAGCAGTGACCAGGCGTCGATAATTGGGCCCCTCCACTTT
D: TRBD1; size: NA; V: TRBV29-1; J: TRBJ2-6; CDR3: CSVGDRGSSGANVLTF; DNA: TGCAGCGTTGGGGACAGGGGCAGCTCTGGGGCCAACGTCCTGACTTTC
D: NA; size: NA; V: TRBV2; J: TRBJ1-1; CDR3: CASQTYIGVTEAFF; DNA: TGTGCCAGCCAAACTTACATAGGAGTCACTGAAGCTTTCTTT
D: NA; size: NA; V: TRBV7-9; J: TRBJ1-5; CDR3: CASSWEGNGQPQHF; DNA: TGTGCCAGCAGCTGGGAGGGAAACGGCCAGCCCCAGCATTTT
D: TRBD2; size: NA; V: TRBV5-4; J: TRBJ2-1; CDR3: CASSLVGTRDNEQFF; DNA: TGTGCCAGCAGCTTGGTTGGGACTAGGGACAATGAGCAGTTCTTC
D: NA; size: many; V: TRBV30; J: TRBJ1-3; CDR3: CAWSVSSGNTIYF; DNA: TGTGCCTGGAGTGTTAGCTCTGGAAACACCATATATTTT
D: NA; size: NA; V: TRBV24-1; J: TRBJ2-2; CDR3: CATSDSDTGNTGELFF; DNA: TGTGCCACCAGTGACTCGGACACGGGGAACACCGGGGAGCTGTTTTTT
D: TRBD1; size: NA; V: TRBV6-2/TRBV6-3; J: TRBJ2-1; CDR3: CASSSRTGEMDEQFF; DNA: TGTGCCAGCAGTTCCAGGACAGGGGAGATGGATGAGCAGTTCTTC
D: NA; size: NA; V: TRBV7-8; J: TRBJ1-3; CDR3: CASSLESSSGNTIYF; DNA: TGTGCCAGCAGCTTAGAGAGCTCATCTGGAAACACCATATATTTT
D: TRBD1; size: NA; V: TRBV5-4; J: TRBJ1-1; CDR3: CASSRWRDSEAFF; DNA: TGTGCCAGCAGCCGATGGCGGGACAGCGAAGCTTTCTTT
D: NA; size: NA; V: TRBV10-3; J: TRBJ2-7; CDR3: CAISESYGNAYEQYF; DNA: TGTGCCATCAGTGAGTCATACGGGAATGCCTACGAGCAGTACTTC
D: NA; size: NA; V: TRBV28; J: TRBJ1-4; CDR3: CASSKNEKLFF; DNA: TGTGCCAGCAGCAAAAATGAAAAACTGTTTTTT
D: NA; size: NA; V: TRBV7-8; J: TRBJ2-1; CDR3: CASSIRRGGTYNEQFF; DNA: TGTGCCAGCAGCATACGGAGGGGTGGCACCTACAATGAGCAGTTCTTC
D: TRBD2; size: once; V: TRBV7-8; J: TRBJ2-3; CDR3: CASIVALAGGPGTDTQYF; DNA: TGTGCCAGCATCGTCGCACTAGCGGGAGGCCCGGGCACAGATACGCAGTATTTT
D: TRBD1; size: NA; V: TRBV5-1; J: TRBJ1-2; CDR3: CASSWQGGTNYGYTF; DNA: TGCGCCAGCAGCTGGCAGGGGGGAACTAACTATGGCTACACCTTC
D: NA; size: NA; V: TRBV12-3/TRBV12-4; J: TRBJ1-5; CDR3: CASSPVINQPQHF; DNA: TGTGCCAGCAGCCCAGTCATCAATCAGCCCCAGCATTTT
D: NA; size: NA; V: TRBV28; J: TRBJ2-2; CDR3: CASSFSIPNTNTGELFF; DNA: TGTGCCAGCAGTTTCTCCATTCCCAATACTAACACCGGGGAGCTGTTTTTT
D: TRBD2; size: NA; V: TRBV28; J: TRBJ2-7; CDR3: CASSPTSEGQYF; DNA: TGTGCCAGCAGTCCGACTAGCGAAGGGCAGTACTTC
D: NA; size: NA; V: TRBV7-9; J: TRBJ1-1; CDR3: CASSLARPGTEAFF; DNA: TGTGCCAGCAGCTTAGCCCGACCAGGCACTGAAGCTTTCTTT
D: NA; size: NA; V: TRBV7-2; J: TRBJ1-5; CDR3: CASSFWGPGLSSNQPQHF; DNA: TGTGCCAGCAGCTTTTGGGGGCCGGGCTTGAGTAGCAATCAGCCCCAGCATTTT
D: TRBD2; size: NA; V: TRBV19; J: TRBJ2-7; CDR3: CASSIGAGDPYEQYF; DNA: TGTGCCAGTAGTATTGGGGCGGGAGATCCCTACGAGCAGTACTTC
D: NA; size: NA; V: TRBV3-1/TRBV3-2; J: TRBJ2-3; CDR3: CASSQDLATDTQYF; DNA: TGTGCCAGCAGCCAAGATCTAGCCACAGATACGCAGTATTTT
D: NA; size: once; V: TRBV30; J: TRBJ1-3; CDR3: CAWSAQTNSGNTIYF; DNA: TGTGCCTGGAGTGCACAGACCAACTCTGGAAACACCATATATTTT
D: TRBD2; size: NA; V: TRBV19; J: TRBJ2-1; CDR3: CASSISGRGDYNEQFF; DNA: TGTGCCAGTAGTATCTCAGGCCGGGGGGATTACAATGAGCAGTTCTTC
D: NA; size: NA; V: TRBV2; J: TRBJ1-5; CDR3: CASSREKQPQHF; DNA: TGTGCCAGCAGTCGGGAGAAACAGCCCCAGCATTTT
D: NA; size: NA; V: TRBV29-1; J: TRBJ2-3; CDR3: CSVADTYTDTQYF; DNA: TGCAGCGTTGCGGACACTTACACAGATACGCAGTATTTT
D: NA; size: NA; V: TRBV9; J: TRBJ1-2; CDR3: CASSVTSAGYYGYTF; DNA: TGTGCCAGCAGCGTAACTAGCGCAGGGTACTATGGCTACACCTTC
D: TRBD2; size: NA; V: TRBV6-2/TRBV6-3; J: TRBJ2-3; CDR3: CASSYPLTSGDTDTQYF; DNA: TGTGCCAGCAGTTACCCCCTGACTAGCGGGGACACAGATACGCAGTATTTT
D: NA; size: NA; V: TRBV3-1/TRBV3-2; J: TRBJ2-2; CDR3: CASSQGVTGAGELFF; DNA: TGTGCCAGCAGCCAAGGGGTGACCGGGGCCGGGGAGCTGTTTTTT
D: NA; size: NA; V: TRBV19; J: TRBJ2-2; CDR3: CASSIQGPGELFF; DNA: TGTGCCAGTAGTATACAGGGTCCCGGGGAGCTGTTTTTT
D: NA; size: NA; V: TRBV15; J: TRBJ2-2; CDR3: CATSVEVLNTGELFF; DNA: TGTGCCACCAGCGTCGAGGTGTTAAACACCGGGGAGCTGTTTTTT
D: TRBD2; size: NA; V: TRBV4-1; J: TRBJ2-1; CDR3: CASSRAGTSSSYNEQFF; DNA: TGCGCCAGCAGCCGAGCGGGGACTTCGAGCTCCTACAATGAGCAGTTCTTC
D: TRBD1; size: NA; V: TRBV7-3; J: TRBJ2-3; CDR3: CASSPQPGTGPDTQYF; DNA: TGTGCCAGCAGCCCCCAACCCGGGACAGGGCCGGATACGCAGTATTTT
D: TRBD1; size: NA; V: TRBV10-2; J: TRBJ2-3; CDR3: CASSDPGQGGPDTQYF; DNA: TGCGCCAGCAGTGACCCAGGACAGGGAGGACCAGATACGCAGTATTTT
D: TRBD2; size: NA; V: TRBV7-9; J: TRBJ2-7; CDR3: CASSLDNRIAGGPEQYF; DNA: TGTGCCAGCAGCTTAGATAACCGAATAGCGGGGGGGCCCGAGCAGTACTTC
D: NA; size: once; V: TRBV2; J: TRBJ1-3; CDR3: CASSAQISGNTIYF; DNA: TGTGCCAGCAGTGCCCAGATTTCTGGAAACACCATATATTTT